This T cell receptor beta chain was recovered during a study of blood T cell repertoires in COVID-19. Study overall: The United States, Italy and Spain provided the acute and convalescent COVID-19 samples.

The CDR3 consists of 18 residues. Measured with immunoSEQ multiplex PCR; TCRdb has only the in-frame clones, and not every one. The repertoire consists of 170,000 or so clones, with 88% occurring once and the leading ten covering about 9.4%. Participants reported their clinical history, and cohort assignment relied on those reports. Recovery meant two consecutive negative NP/OP PCR tests, professional clearance, or resolved symptoms. The J gene is TRBJ2-7, the V gene TRBV12-2; TRBD2 is the table's D call and was not checked against the DNA. TRBV12-2 is a listed pseudogene. The sequence was collected from a young woman who had recovered from COVID-19. Material for sequencing was PBMCs or T cells enriched from blood (not recorded which). CDR3 DNA: TGTGCAAGTCGCTTAGCCGGGGAGACTAGCGGGAGGCTCCACGAGCAGTACTTC. This codes for CASRLAGETSGRLHEQYF.